The 27 T cell receptor beta chains listed next were all sequenced from one sample in a study of identical twins. TCRdb re-called the 5' RACE reads with MiXCR, one entry per CDR3 protein. The sample carries under 900,000 distinct CDR3 sequences, over 9% recorded once. These sequences were also reported in another study, on yellow fever vaccine responses in identical twins.

The sample comprised PBMCs. The receptors were gathered from a woman between 18 and 30 years old in good health.

This clonotype came up many times. The gene calls are TRBV5-1 and TRBJ2-1, with D unresolved. Germline assignment: CDR1 SGHRS and CDR2 YFSETQ. The CDR3 consists of 11 residues. V was pared by 1 base and J by 9 bases, with 5 bases between. The CDR3 loop is CASSLQTEQFF. In DNA form, the CDR3 reads TGCGCCAGCAGCTTGCAGACTGAGCAGTTCTTC.

V usage is TRBV6-1 and J usage is TRBJ1-5; D uncertain. The CDR3 covers 14 residues. Germline V lookup: CDR1 MNHNS, CDR2 SASEGT. Trimming took off 2 bases at V and 6 bases at J, with 11 bases between the two ends. This CDR3 is CASSEKAESQPQHF. CDR3 nucleotides: TGTGCCAGCAGTGAAAAGGCAGAAAGTCAGCCCCAGCATTTT.

This chain links TRBV5-1 with TRBJ2-1; 12 nucleotides line up with TRBD2. The CDR3 contains 15 residues. Looked up from germline, CDR1 is SGHRS and CDR2 is YFSETQ. Unmatched junction bases numbered 5, after V lost 4 bases and J lost 6 bases. CDR3 amino acids: CASSPRTSGTNEQFF. The CDR3 bases are TGCGCCAGCAGCCCACGGACTAGCGGGACCAATGAGCAGTTCTTC.

The rearrangement uses TRBV20-1 and TRBJ2-1; the D call may be TRBD1 or TRBD2 (5 bases each). This CDR3 region has 18 residues. CDR1 DFQATT and CDR2 SNEGSKA come from the germline V gene (reference sequence). V shed 0 bases and J shed 0 bases, with 18 bases lying between them. The CDR3 bases are TGCAGTGCTAGAGATGATAGAACCGGGGCGAGCTCCTACAATGAGCAGTTCTTC. It encodes CSARDDRTGASSYNEQFF.

This clonotype was counted only a few times. The rearrangement uses TRBV6-5 and TRBJ2-5; 7 bases fit TRBD1. V gave up 0 bases and J gave up 1 base; unmatched junction bases: 5. The germline V gene encodes CDR1 MNHEY and CDR2 SVGAGI. CDR3 size: 16 residues. The CDR3 DNA follows: TGTGCCAGCAGTTACTCCGCCCGGGACAGCCAAGAGACCCAGTACTTC. Encoded protein: CASSYSARDSQETQYF.

J is TRBJ2-2 and V is TRBV12-3 or TRBV12-4; 9 positions match TRBD1. This CDR3 spans 15 amino acids. J was trimmed by 4 bases and V by 5 bases; bases with no gene match: 5. DNA of the CDR3: TGTGCCAGCAGTCCCCGGACAGGGGCCACCGGGGAGCTGTTTTTT. Residues: CASSPRTGATGELFF.

This clonotype has just a few counts. The chain combines TRBV7-6 with TRBJ1-3; 8 bases agree with TRBD1. With V trimmed by 3 bases and J by 3 bases, 7 bases remained unmatched. The CDR3 totals 16 residues. The V gene's germline CDR1 is SGHVS and CDR2 FNYEAQ. The CDR3 DNA reads TGTGCCAGCAGCTTGTTACAGGGGGGGATTGGAAACACCATATATTTT. Protein sequence: CASSLLQGGIGNTIYF.

The genes are TRBV5-1 and TRBJ2-7; 9 bases align to TRBD2. This CDR3 is 15 amino acids long. V lost 5 bases to trimming and J lost 6 bases; unmatched junction nucleotides: 12. The germline gives CDR1 SGHRS, CDR2 YFSETQ. The CDR3 loop reads CASSPAGGLRVEQYF. The CDR3 coding sequence is TGCGCCAGCAGTCCAGCGGGAGGCCTACGGGTCGAGCAGTACTTC.

The chain links TRBV11-3 to TRBJ2-3; TRBD2 matches at 7 bases. The CDR3 is 16 residues long. Germline V CDR1 and CDR2: SGHNT, YENEEA. Trimming removed 2 bases from V and 4 bases from J; junction bases left unmatched: 9. The CDR3 is CASSLLPGGGPDTQYF. CDR3 in DNA: TGTGCCAGCAGCTTACTTCCGGGAGGCGGTCCAGATACGCAGTATTTT.

This clonotype was counted a few times. The chain carries TRBV7-9 and TRBJ2-3, with D uncertain. Deletions cut 5 bases from V and 2 bases from J, with 11 bases between. The CDR3 spans 14 residues. Germline assignment: CDR1 SEHNR and CDR2 FQNEAQ (reference sequence). This chain's CDR3 is CASSESLFTDTQYF. As DNA, the CDR3 is TGTGCCAGCAGCGAAAGTCTGTTCACAGATACGCAGTATTTT.

This clonotype has more than one count but fewer than ten. This rearrangement joins TRBV5-1 to TRBJ1-6; 7 nucleotides align to TRBD1. CDR1 is SGHRS and CDR2 is YFSETQ in the germline V gene. The CDR3 runs to 17 residues. V lost 3 bases to trimming and J lost 0 bases; unmatched junction nucleotides: 6. CDR3 nucleotides: TGCGCCAGCAGCTACGGGACAGTCACCTCCTATAATTCACCCCTCCACTTT. Translating gives CASSYGTVTSYNSPLHF.

This clonotype was recorded a few times. This chain links TRBV5-8 with TRBJ2-1; 9 bases fit TRBD2. Germline V lookup: CDR1 SGHTS, CDR2 YDEGEE. J was trimmed by 7 bases and V by 6 bases; bases with no gene match: 20. The CDR3 length is 18 residues. CDR3 DNA: TGTGCCAGCACCCGAGGGGGATTGGTGCGGGAGGGTTGGAATGAGCAGTTCTTC. Translated: CASTRGGLVREGWNEQFF.

The chain has TRBV28 and TRBJ2-7; 13 bases line up with TRBD2. The CDR3 extends over 17 amino acids. Losses at the gene ends were 6 bases for V and 5 bases for J; bases not matched to a gene: 13. CDR1 is MDHEN and CDR2 is SYDVKM in the germline V gene. CDR3 sequence (DNA): TGTGCCAGCAGATACCGAATAACTAGCGGGAGGGCCAACGAGCAGTACTTC. Translating it yields CASRYRITSGRANEQYF.

The chain joins TRBV20-1 to TRBJ2-7, with 12 bases that match TRBD1. V was pared by 3 bases and J by 3 bases, with 6 bases of the junction left unmatched. This CDR3 has 15 amino acids. CDR1 DFQATT and CDR2 SNEGSKA come from the germline V gene (reference sequence). The CDR3 spells CSARGTGGLVYEQYV. In nucleotides, the CDR3 is TGCAGTGCTAGGGGGACAGGGGGCTTGGTCTACGAGCAGTACGTC.

The genes are TRBV5-6 and TRBJ1-2; D uncertain. Between the trimmed V and J ends, which lost 0 bases and 3 bases, there was a span of 9 bases. Germline loops: CDR1 SGHDT, CDR2 YYEEEE. The CDR3 is 14 amino acids. The chain's CDR3 is CASSLVGIDYGYTF. CDR3 DNA sequence: TGTGCCAGCAGCTTGGTGGGTATCGACTATGGCTACACCTTC. Full variable domain (missing parts from reference TRBV5-6 and TRBJ1-2): DAGVTQSPTHLIKTRGQQVTLRCSPKSGHDTVSWYQQALGQGPQFIFQYYEEEERQRGNFPDRFSGHQFPNYSSELNVNALLLGDSALYLCASSLVGIDYGYTFGSGTRLTVV.

This clonotype has a count of ten or more. The chain has TRBV5-1 and TRBJ2-3; D gene unclear. Trimming pared 1 base from V and 2 bases from J, leaving 8 bases between. CDR1 and CDR2 (germline): SGHRS, YFSETQ. CDR3 length: 14 residues. CDR3 loop: CASSLSGFTDTQYF. The DNA of the CDR3 is TGCGCCAGCAGCTTGTCGGGTTTCACAGATACGCAGTATTTT.

The chain couples TRBV29-1 to TRBJ2-7, with 7 bases fitting TRBD1. Unmatched junction bases numbered 7, after V lost 3 bases and J lost 2 bases. CDR3 size: 14 residues. CDR1 SQVTM and CDR2 ANQGSEA come from the germline V gene. The chain's CDR3 is CSVEDRGQAYEQYF. The CDR3 DNA reads TGCAGCGTTGAGGATAGGGGGCAGGCCTACGAGCAGTACTTC.

The V call is TRBV12-3 or TRBV12-4, the J call TRBJ2-7, with D uncertain. Trimming left V 7 bases short and J 2 bases short, with 9 bases between. CDR3 length equals 12 residues. CDR3 loop: CASTNDPYEQYF. The CDR3 DNA sequence: TGTGCCAGCACCAATGACCCCTACGAGCAGTACTTC.

The chain carries TRBV2 and TRBJ1-1; D unresolved. CDR3 length equals 15 residues. Germline V gives CDR1 SNHLY, CDR2 FYNNEI. The V end was cut by 2 bases, the J end by 4 bases, with 14 bases between. In DNA, the CDR3 is TGTGCCAGCAGTGAATTCCGGCAGTGGGGCACTGAAGCTTTCTTT. Its translation is CASSEFRQWGTEAFF.

V gene TRBV20-1 combines with J gene TRBJ2-7; 9 bases fit TRBD1. The CDR3 contains 15 residues. Looked up from germline, CDR1 is DFQATT and CDR2 is SNEGSKA (reference sequence). Trimming at V came to 6 bases and at J to 0 bases, leaving 9 bases not matched to a gene. For the CDR3, the DNA is TGCAGTGCGATCGTGGACAGGGGCCACTCCTACGAGCAGTACTTC. Translating it yields CSAIVDRGHSYEQYF.

V usage is TRBV10-3 and J usage is TRBJ2-2; possible D gene TRBD1, 6 bases. In germline, CDR1 is ENHRY, CDR2 SYGVKD. The ends were cut back, 10 bases at V and 0 bases at J, with 15 bases in the middle. This CDR3 is 15 amino acids long. Here the CDR3 DNA reads TGTGCCACAACCGAAGAGGGGGCGAACACCGGGGAGCTGTTTTTT. It encodes CATTEEGANTGELFF.

This clonotype appeared a few times. The chain has TRBV7-8 and TRBJ2-3, with D perhaps matching TRBD2 (5 bases). Trimming shortened V by 3 bases and J by 0 bases, and 7 bases separated the two germline ends. The CDR3 runs 14 residues. The germline gives CDR1 SGHVS, CDR2 FQNEAQ. The CDR3 region has the DNA TGTGCCAGCAGCTTCACTAGTAGCACAGATACGCAGTATTTT. Encoded protein: CASSFTSSTDTQYF.

There are a few counts of this clonotype. The chain employs TRBV20-1 and TRBJ2-5; D is ambiguous. The V and J ends lost 4 bases and 2 bases respectively, with 5 bases between them. Germline assignment: CDR1 DFQATT and CDR2 SNEGSKA (reference sequence). The CDR3 is 11 residues long. The CDR3 sequence is CSANFQETQYF. The CDR3, as DNA: TGCAGTGCTAACTTTCAAGAGACCCAGTACTTC.

This clonotype has at least ten counts. The chain employs TRBV12-3 or TRBV12-4 and TRBJ1-1; D remains unclear. Trimming removed 5 bases from V and 0 bases from J, with 13 bases in between. The CDR3 has 15 amino acids. The CDR3 DNA follows: TGTGCCAGCAGTCGGCAAGGGCAGATGAACACTGAAGCTTTCTTT. Its translation is CASSRQGQMNTEAFF.

At least ten counts were recorded for this clonotype. The chain recombines TRBV5-1 with TRBJ2-5; the D call may be TRBD1 or TRBD2 (5 bases each). CDR1 is SGHRS, CDR2 YFSETQ, per germline. CDR3 length: 14 amino acids. V shed 4 bases and J shed 3 bases, with 13 bases lying between them. The CDR3 DNA follows: TGCGCCAGCAGCAGGGACGTAGCAAAAGAGACCCAGTACTTC. It is translated as CASSRDVAKETQYF. Full variable domain (remainder filled in from reference TRBV5-1 and TRBJ2-5): KAGVTQTPRYLIKTRGQQVTLSCSPISGHRSVSWYQQTPGQGLQFLFEYFSETQRNKGNFPGRFSGRQFSNSRSEMNVSTLELGDSALYLCASSRDVAKETQYFGPGTRLLVL.

This clonotype was counted ten times or more. V gene TRBV6-6 combines with J gene TRBJ1-1; D is unclear. V gave up 7 bases and J gave up 5 bases, with 14 bases separating them. Germline V gene sequence: CDR1 MNHNY, CDR2 SVGAGI (reference sequence). The CDR3 spans 13 residues. CDR3: CASTNTGGTEAFF. The CDR3 DNA reads TGTGCCAGCACTAACACCGGTGGTACTGAAGCTTTCTTT.

This clonotype showed up just a few times. The CDR3 region has the DNA TGTGCCAGCAGCTTAGAAGGGGGCAGGAACACTGAAGCTTTCTTT. Translated, it gives CASSLEGGRNTEAFF. V and J are TRBV13 and TRBJ1-1; 7 bases are shared with TRBD1. Trimming removed 1 base from V and 1 base from J; junction bases left unmatched: 3. CDR3 size: 15 residues. Germline values: CDR1 PRHDT, CDR2 FYEKMQ (reference sequence).